The present T cell receptor (beta chain) was sequenced within a study of cytomegalovirus exposure and HLA in healthy donors. As regards this clone: Its specificity is unknown.

CDR1 and CDR2 (germline): SGHNT, YENEEA. CDR3 length: 15 amino acids. V lost 5 bases, J lost 7 bases, and 4 bases stayed unmatched. Overall study findings and caveats: V- and J-gene trimming in TCR beta was tied to a missense DCLRE1C variant by an analysis performed later.

It was with 60 Vbeta and 13 Jbeta primers that the PCR ran. TCRdb keeps only in-frame clones here, not all; method: immunoSEQ multiplex PCR. The table shows 100,000 to 150,000 clones, with around 76% occurring only once. The sequenced sample consisted of PBMCs. The rearrangement joins TRBV11-3 to TRBJ2-2, with 13 nucleotides matching TRBD2. The TCR comes from a male donor in good health and CMV-seronegative. Written as DNA, the CDR3 is TGTGCCAGCAGCCAAGGACTAGCGGGGGTCGGGGAGCTGTTTTTT. Encoded protein: CASSQGLAGVGELFF.